The 22 T cell receptor beta chains in this list originate from one sample, sequenced in a study of T-cell reconstitution after alpha-beta-depleted transplantation in children. Unique molecular identifiers featured in how the TCRbeta library was prepared. Each CDR3 protein gets one entry after TCRdb re-called the PCR reads with MiXCR. Of about 400,000 distinct CDR3 sequences detected, just over 20% appear once; the ten largest clones hold 3.5% to 4%. Sequences were derived from PBMCs from the stem cell graft donor, sampled from the stem cell graft. These TCRs come from a human donor who donated a stem cell graft to a child with acute myeloid leukemia.

On this clonotype itself: Possible read error: a much larger clone is one base away. Since no conserved phenylalanine or tryptophan closes the CDR3, a read error is the likely cause. The V call is TRBV7-2, the J call TRBJ2-1, with 11 bases that match TRBD2. In germline, CDR1 is SGHTA, CDR2 FQGNSA. The junction had 1 base not matched to a gene; V was cut back by 1 base and J by 5 bases. This CDR3 is 15 amino acids long. DNA for the CDR3: TGTGCCAGCAGCTTAGAACTAGCGGGAGACAATGAGCAGTTCGTC. This gives the protein CASSLELAGDNEQFV.

This clonotype showed up just a few times. V and J are TRBV10-3 and TRBJ2-3; weak D call: TRBD1 (6 bases). CDR3 length equals 16 residues. The ends were cut back, 3 bases at V and 1 base at J, with 14 bases in the middle. CDR1 and CDR2 (germline): ENHRY, SYGVKD. This CDR3 reads CAISDRTARGTDTQYF. CDR3 sequence (DNA): TGTGCCATCAGTGACCGGACAGCTCGTGGCACAGATACGCAGTATTTT.

This clonotype was observed a few times. The rearrangement joins TRBV6-5 to TRBJ2-6; D gene uncertain. Trimming left V 2 bases short and J 0 bases short, with 11 bases between. This CDR3 comprises 17 residues. Germline V lookup: CDR1 MNHEY, CDR2 SVGAGI. Here the CDR3 DNA reads TGTGCCAGCAGTTACGTACCGTTGAGCTCTGGGGCCAACGTCCTGACTTTC. It yields the protein CASSYVPLSSGANVLTF.

The chain recombines TRBV7-2 with TRBJ2-7; 10 bases fit TRBD2. CDR3 length: 15 amino acids. V lost 2 bases and J lost 4; bases outside the gene matches: 5. The germline gives CDR1 SGHTA, CDR2 FQGNSA. In nucleotides, the CDR3 is TGTGCCAGCAGCTTACAGGCTAGCGGGAGTTACGAGCAGTACTTC. Residues: CASSLQASGSYEQYF.

A few counts support this clonotype. The rearrangement uses TRBV5-8 and TRBJ2-7; D is perhaps TRBD1 or TRBD2 (6 bases each). Germline V gene lookup returns CDR1 SGHTS and CDR2 YDEGEE. Between the trimmed V and J ends, which lost 0 bases and 6 bases, there was a span of 13 bases. CDR3 length: 14 residues. CDR3 coding DNA: TGTGCCAGCAGCTTGGCCCCGGGGGCCGGCGAGCAGTACTTC. This gives the protein CASSLAPGAGEQYF. Full variable domain (missing parts from reference TRBV5-8 and TRBJ2-7): EAGVTQSPTHLIKTRGQQATLRCSPISGHTSVYWYQQALGLGLQFLLWYDEGEERNRGNFPPRFSGRQFPNYSSELNVNALELEDSALYLCASSLAPGAGEQYFGPGTRLTVT.

This clonotype has at least ten counts. CDR3 in DNA: TGCAGCGTTGCGGAAAACACCTACGAGCAGTACTTC. This encodes CSVAENTYEQYF. This chain joins TRBV29-1 and TRBJ2-7, with D unresolved. CDR1 is SQVTM, CDR2 ANQGSEA, per germline. The CDR3 runs to 12 residues. The V and J ends lost 4 bases and 2 bases respectively, with 9 bases between them.

This rearrangement joins TRBV11-2 to TRBJ2-4; a weak D match, TRBD2 (5 bases). Germline CDR1 reads SGHAT; CDR2 reads FQNNGV. The CDR3 covers 14 residues. Trimming removed 4 bases at V and 3 bases at J, with 10 bases between. CDR3 sequence: CASSSRGYKNIQYF. The CDR3 DNA sequence: TGTGCCAGCAGCTCTCGGGGATACAAAAACATTCAGTACTTC.

This clonotype was detected ten times or more. The rearrangement joins TRBV12-3 or TRBV12-4 to TRBJ2-7, with a weak D call TRBD1 (5 bases). The CDR3 runs 13 residues. V shed 5 bases and J shed 1 base, with 9 bases lying between them. The CDR3 DNA follows: TGTGCCAGCAGTCGGACACCTTCCTACGAGCAGTACTTC. Encoded protein: CASSRTPSYEQYF.

The CDR3 here is CASNSGGGTQYF. The CDR3 DNA reads TGTGCCAGCAACTCTGGGGGAGGGACCCAGTACTTC. J is TRBJ2-5 and V is TRBV12-3 or TRBV12-4; D possibly corresponds to TRBD2 (6 bases). V lost 7 bases and J 7 bases, leaving 13 bases between the germline ends. The CDR3 loop spans 12 amino acids.

This clonotype was picked up a small number of times. V gene TRBV5-5 combines with J gene TRBJ2-1; perhaps TRBD1 as D (8 bases). V lost 3 bases, J lost 4 bases, and 17 bases lay in between. The germline V gene encodes CDR1 SGHKS and CDR2 YYEKEE (reference sequence). This CDR3 spans 16 amino acids. In DNA form, the CDR3 reads TGTGCCAGCAGCTCGGGAGACAGGGGAGGGTACAATGAGCAGTTCTTC. As protein: CASSSGDRGGYNEQFF.

The genes are TRBV12-3 or TRBV12-4 and TRBJ2-2, with 8 bases that match TRBD2. The V gene end was trimmed by 6 bases and the J gene end by 4 bases; junction bases not matched to a gene: 7. The CDR3 runs 15 residues. The CDR3 region is CASRRSGKGTGELFF. CDR3 DNA: TGTGCCAGCAGACGTAGCGGGAAGGGCACCGGGGAGCTGTTTTTT.

CDR3 coding DNA: TGCGCCAGCAGCGACGGGACGGGACTAACTAGCACAGATACGCAGTATTTT. Protein sequence: CASSDGTGLTSTDTQYF. The gene calls are TRBV5-1 and TRBJ2-3; 7 bases align to TRBD2. V trimming: 4 bases; J trimming: 0 bases; junction bases outside the gene matches: 11. The CDR3 is 17 residues long. Germline lookup yields CDR1 SGHRS and CDR2 YFSETQ.

The chain recombines TRBV6-4 with TRBJ2-1, with 7 bases lining up with TRBD2. V dropped 6 bases and J dropped 5; count of bases not matched to a gene: 13. The V gene's germline CDR1 is MRHNA and CDR2 SNTAGT. The CDR3 totals 16 residues. CDR3 residues: CASSRRSGGLHNEQFF. The CDR3 region has the DNA TGTGCCAGCAGCCGACGATCGGGAGGACTCCACAATGAGCAGTTCTTC.

Ten or more counts support this clonotype. The rearrangement uses TRBV12-3 or TRBV12-4 and TRBJ2-1; the match to TRBD2 covers 13 bases. The V gene end was trimmed by 4 bases and the J gene end by 7 bases; junction bases not matched to a gene: 4. The CDR3 consists of 15 residues. CDR3 sequence reads: CASSSLAGGGNEQFF. The CDR3 coding sequence is TGTGCCAGCAGTTCACTAGCGGGAGGGGGTAATGAGCAGTTCTTC.

This clonotype was seen at least ten times. The chain couples TRBV20-1 to TRBJ2-3; possible D gene TRBD1, 6 bases. Trimming took off 4 bases at V and 13 bases at J, with 15 bases between the two ends. CDR1 is DFQATT and CDR2 is SNEGSKA in the germline V gene (reference sequence). CDR3 length: 11 residues. The CDR3 sequence is CSATGQTYEYF. CDR3 nucleotides: TGCAGTGCTACTGGACAGACCTACGAGTATTTT.

This clonotype was detected only a few times. The chain couples TRBV15 to TRBJ2-7; 7 bases line up with TRBD1. CDR1 is LNHNV and CDR2 is YYDKDF in the germline V gene (reference sequence). The CDR3 consists of 15 residues. J lost 2 bases, V lost 5 bases, and 9 bases had no gene match. The CDR3 spells CATSLSGTAAYEQYF. The CDR3 coding sequence is TGTGCCACCAGCCTCTCCGGGACAGCCGCCTACGAGCAGTACTTC.

The chain links TRBV10-3 to TRBJ2-3; 7 bases fit TRBD1. The CDR3 loop spans 16 amino acids. Germline V CDR1 and CDR2: ENHRY, SYGVKD. Trimming at V came to 3 bases and at J to 1 base, leaving 7 bases not matched to a gene. The CDR3 DNA follows: TGTGCCATCAGTGACAGACAGGGTGTCGGCACAGATACGCAGTATTTT. Translated: CAISDRQGVGTDTQYF.

This clonotype showed up many times. The CDR3 spells CSVGAGDGYTF. The CDR3 coding sequence is TGCAGCGTCGGGGCCGGGGATGGCTACACCTTC. The chain is built from TRBV29-1 and TRBJ1-2; possibly TRBD1 for D (5 bases). The CDR3 has 11 residues. Trimming shortened V by 6 bases and J by 6 bases, and 11 bases separated the two germline ends. Looked up from germline, CDR1 is SQVTM and CDR2 is ANQGSEA.

The table lists this clonotype with a few counts. CDR3: CASSLSSGEKTQYF. CDR3 nucleotide sequence: TGTGCCAGCAGCTTATCGTCAGGGGAAAAGACCCAGTACTTC. V usage is TRBV7-2 and J usage is TRBJ2-5; perhaps TRBD1 as D (6 bases). V lost 2 bases to trimming and J lost 6 bases, with 13 bases between them. This CDR3 spans 14 amino acids. CDR1 and CDR2 from the germline V gene are SGHTA and FQGNSA. The full variable domain, in which reference TRBV7-2 and TRBJ2-5 provide the parts outside the CDR3, is GAGVSQSPSNKVTEKGKDVELRCDPISGHTALYWYRQSLGQGLEFLIYFQGNSAPDKSGLPSDRFSAERTGGSVSTLTIQRTQQEDSAVYLCASSLSSGEKTQYFGPGTRLLVL.

The CDR3 here is CASSLRGTGGLRTQYF. The CDR3 DNA follows: TGTGCCAGCAGTTTGCGGGGGACAGGGGGACTAAGGACCCAGTACTTC. The chain recombines TRBV12-3 or TRBV12-4 with TRBJ2-5; 11 nucleotides agree with TRBD1. V lost 3 bases to trimming and J lost 7 bases; unmatched junction nucleotides: 10. The CDR3 totals 16 residues.

The chain combines TRBV11-2 with TRBJ2-7; no clear D. This CDR3 region has 15 residues. V lost 0 bases to trimming and J lost 3 bases, with 12 bases between them. Germline V CDR1 and CDR2: SGHAT, FQNNGV. The CDR3 coding sequence is TGTGCCAGCAGCTTAGATTCGCAAGGGTTCTACGAGCAGTACTTC. Protein: CASSLDSQGFYEQYF.

The CDR3 coding sequence is TGTGCCAGCAGTTTCGGCGGGGTCTACGAGCAGTACTTC. Its protein product is CASSFGGVYEQYF. V usage is TRBV27 and J usage is TRBJ2-7, with a possible D match to TRBD2 (6 bases). The germline V gene has CDR1 MNHEY and CDR2 SMNVEV (reference sequence). V was trimmed by 3 bases and J by 3 bases, leaving 9 bases between them. The CDR3 runs 13 residues.